One sample yielded the 14 T cell receptor beta chains listed below, sequenced in a study of control samples from healthy donors and cancer patients. Assay: immunoSEQ multiplex PCR; the TCRdb copy retains only in-frame clones and omits some. The sample holds some 410,000 clones, roughly 90% seen once. Material for sequencing was PBMCs. The receptors come from a man aged 40-50 years with head and neck cancer.

The rearrangement links TRBV28 to TRBJ2-2; TRBD2 aligns across 15 bases. Germline CDR1 reads MDHEN; CDR2 reads SYDVKM. V gave up 4 bases and J gave up 4 bases; unmatched junction bases: 4. The CDR3 loop spans 17 amino acids. CDR3 DNA: TGTGCCAGCAGTTATGGACTAGCGGGAGGGGGCACCGGGGAGCTGTTTTTT. This encodes CASSYGLAGGGTGELFF.

The chain is built from TRBV3-1 (or the pseudogene TRBV3-2) and TRBJ1-5, with D tentatively TRBD1 (6 bases). Trimming removed 0 bases at V and 5 bases at J, with 14 bases between. From germline, CDR1 is LGHDT and CDR2 YNNKEL (reference sequence). CDR3 length: 16 amino acids. Here the CDR3 reads CASSQDGGGRDQPQHF. In nucleotides, the CDR3 is TGTGCCAGCAGCCAAGATGGGGGGGGCAGAGATCAGCCCCAGCATTTT.

The chain recombines TRBV11-2 with TRBJ2-4; the D gene is possibly TRBD2 (6 bases). Germline-derived CDR1 and CDR2 are SGHAT and FQNNGV. V lost 5 bases and J lost 6, with 14 bases in between. There are 14 residues in the CDR3. CDR3 region: CASSPTGTPNIQYF. In nucleotides, the CDR3 is TGTGCCAGCAGCCCCACCGGGACTCCAAACATTCAGTACTTC.

This chain joins TRBV9 and TRBJ2-1, with unresolved D. V was shortened by 4 bases and J by 7 bases, with 9 bases between the two germline ends. Germline V CDR1 and CDR2: SGDLS, YYNGEE. This CDR3 contains 12 residues. CDR3 DNA: TGTGCCAGCAGCACTTACGGTAATGAGCAGTTCTTC. This encodes CASSTYGNEQFF.

In its sample, this clone was seen a few times. CDR3 residues: CASKDLGTALPTGELFF. In DNA, the CDR3 is TGTGCCAGCAAAGATCTTGGGACAGCCCTTCCGACCGGGGAGCTGTTTTTT. The chain recombines TRBV7-2 with TRBJ2-2, with 7 positions matching TRBD1. Germline loops: CDR1 SGHTA, CDR2 FQGNSA. This CDR3 comprises 17 residues. J lost 5 bases, V lost 7 bases, and 16 bases had no gene match.

The chain carries TRBV19 and TRBJ1-2; 9 bases match TRBD1. The ends lost 5 bases at V and 3 bases at J; junction bases unmatched: 7. Germline V gene data show CDR1 as LNHDA and CDR2 as SQIVND (reference sequence). The CDR3 consists of 15 residues. In nucleotides, the CDR3 is TGTGCCAGTAGTTGGACAGGGGCGGATCACTATGGCTACACCTTC. It encodes CASSWTGADHYGYTF.

The rearrangement uses TRBV6-5 and TRBJ2-5; maybe TRBD2 (6 bases). Germline V gene data show CDR1 as MNHEY and CDR2 as SVGAGI. There are 14 residues in the CDR3. Trimming took 6 bases from V and 5 from J, leaving 16 bases between them. The chain's CDR3 is CASSHSQGGETQYF. The CDR3 nucleotides read TGTGCCAGCAGCCACTCCCAGGGAGGCGAGACCCAGTACTTC.

The gene calls are TRBV13 and TRBJ1-1; 7 nucleotides match TRBD1. Germline CDR1 reads PRHDT; CDR2 reads FYEKMQ (reference sequence). V lost 5 bases to trimming and J lost 5 bases; unmatched junction nucleotides: 11. CDR3 length equals 15 residues. CDR3 sequence: CASSTRAGGETEAFF. Here the CDR3 DNA reads TGTGCCAGCAGCACCCGGGCAGGGGGAGAGACTGAAGCTTTCTTT. Using reference TRBV13 and TRBJ1-1 for the parts outside the CDR3, the full variable domain is AAGVIQSPRHLIKEKRETATLKCYPIPRHDTVYWYQQGPGQDPQFLISFYEKMQSDKGSIPDRFSAQQFSDYHSELNMSSLELGDSALYFCASSTRAGGETEAFFGQGTRLTVV.

This chain connects TRBV19 to TRBJ2-4, with no clear D. V shed 3 bases and J shed 7 bases, with 13 bases lying between them. The CDR3 runs to 14 residues. CDR1 is LNHDA, CDR2 SQIVND, per germline (reference sequence). The CDR3 DNA is TGTGCCAGTAGTATTACGGTCGGCATCAACATTCAGTACTTC. Translating gives CASSITVGINIQYF.

The rearrangement joins TRBV7-9 to TRBJ2-7, with TRBD2 matching 8 bases. Losses at the gene ends were 4 bases for V and 2 bases for J; bases not matched to a gene: 7. Germline loops: CDR1 SEHNR, CDR2 FQNEAQ (reference sequence). The CDR3 is 15 amino acids. For the CDR3, the DNA is TGTGCCAGCAGCTCACTAGCGGACAAGGCCTACGAGCAGTACTTC. This translates into CASSSLADKAYEQYF. The variable domain in full, completed from reference TRBV7-9 and TRBJ2-7, reads DTGVSQNPRHKITKRGQNVTFRCDPISEHNRLYWYRQTLGQGPEFLTYFQNEAQLEKSRLLSDRFSAERPKGSFSTLEIQRTEQGDSAMYLCASSSLADKAYEQYFGPGTRLTVT.

The CDR3 nucleotides are TGTGCCAGCAGCTTCCGGGGGCAAGAGACCCAGTACTTC. Translation: CASSFRGQETQYF. This rearrangement joins TRBV5-4 to TRBJ2-5; tentatively, D is TRBD2 (6 bases). The CDR3 runs 13 residues. Trimming stripped 2 bases from V and 2 bases from J, with 7 bases between. In germline, CDR1 is SGHNT, CDR2 YYREEE (reference sequence).

This chain connects TRBV9 to TRBJ2-5; 9 bases align to TRBD1. V gave up 4 bases and J gave up 5 bases; unmatched junction bases: 15. This CDR3 contains 17 residues. Looked up from germline, CDR1 is SGDLS and CDR2 is YYNGEE. Here the CDR3 reads CASSLTYTGGAGETQYF. CDR3 nucleotide sequence: TGTGCCAGCAGCTTAACATATACAGGGGGCGCGGGGGAGACCCAGTACTTC.

The chain couples TRBV28 to TRBJ1-1; 7 positions agree with TRBD1. Per germline, CDR1 MDHEN and CDR2 SYDVKM. CDR3 length: 15 amino acids. Trimming cost V 2 bases and J 1 base; bases outside gene matches: 4. This CDR3 reads CASSLVGGANTEAFF. The CDR3, as DNA: TGTGCCAGCAGTTTAGTAGGGGGCGCGAACACTGAAGCTTTCTTT.

V usage is TRBV11-2 and J usage is TRBJ2-7; TRBD2 matches at 10 bases. The CDR3 loop spans 16 amino acids. Per the germline V gene, CDR1 is SGHAT and CDR2 is FQNNGV. After removal of 5 bases from V and 4 bases from J, the junction contained 11 bases not matched to a gene. The CDR3 nucleotides read TGTGCCAGCAGCCCTCAGCTAGCGGGAGCAAGGTACGAGCAGTACTTC. This gives the protein CASSPQLAGARYEQYF.